These T cell receptor beta chains were read from a single sample in a study of CD8 T cells in ankylosing spondylitis. In TCRdb, the 5' RACE reads were re-called with MiXCR into one record per CDR3 protein. The sample carries 150,000 to 200,000 distinct CDR3 sequences, 13% recorded once. Sequencing was performed on blood, either unsorted or a sorted T cell fraction (not recorded which). The receptors stem from a female donor with ankylosing spondylitis or in good health (not recorded which). Each CDR3 is given with its conserved first and last residue. The D gene is left open where the match is weak. The size entry is marked missing in some rows and otherwise reads once, few, many or a size class.

CDR3 DNA	CDR3 protein	V gene	J gene	clone size	D gene
TGTGCCAGCAACTGTTGCACAGATACGCAGTATTTT	CASNCCTDTQYF	TRBV14	TRBJ2-3	NA	NA
TGTGCCAGCAGCTACCGAAATAACATAGCGGGAGCAGCGGATACGCAGTATTTT	CASSYRNNIAGAADTQYF	TRBV11-2	TRBJ2-3	few	TRBD2
TGTGCCAGCTCACGACAGGTAGGGAGGACTGAAGCTTTCTTT	CASSRQVGRTEAFF	TRBV18	TRBJ1-1	NA	NA
TGTGCCAGCAGGCCAGGAGTCGGCAATCAGCCCCAGCATTTT	CASRPGVGNQPQHF	TRBV12-3/TRBV12-4	TRBJ1-5	many	NA
TGCGCCAGCAGCTTGGCCGACACCGGGGAGCTGTTTTTT	CASSLADTGELFF	TRBV5-1	TRBJ2-2	many	NA
TGTGCCAGTACCAACGGAGCCTACAATGAAGGGCAGTTCTTC	CASTNGAYNEGQFF	TRBV19	TRBJ2-1	NA	NA
TGTGCCAGCAGCGTAGTTGGGGTCTCTGGAAACACCATATATTTT	CASSVVGVSGNTIYF	TRBV9	TRBJ1-3	many	NA
TGTGCCAGCAGTGATCGTCTAGCGGGGGGACAAGAGACCCAGTACTTC	CASSDRLAGGQETQYF	TRBV25-1	TRBJ2-5	NA	TRBD2
TGTGCCAGCAGCTTAGTAAGCGGAGCACAAGAGACCCAGTACTTC	CASSLVSGAQETQYF	TRBV7-2	TRBJ2-5	many	NA
TGTGCCAGCTCTCAGGAGAGGGCCTACGAGCAGTACTTC	CASSQERAYEQYF	TRBV6-1	TRBJ2-7	many	NA
TGTGCCAGCAGCTCCGGGGAGTCACCCCTCCACTTT	CASSSGESPLHF	TRBV6-2/TRBV6-3	TRBJ1-6	many	NA
TGTGCCAGCAAACAGGGTTTGAGGCAGCCCCAGCATTTT	CASKQGLRQPQHF	TRBV6-2/TRBV6-3	TRBJ1-5	many	NA
TGTGCCAGCAGCTTAAACAGGGGACCCGGGGCCAACGTCCTGACTTTC	CASSLNRGPGANVLTF	TRBV7-2	TRBJ2-6	few	TRBD1
TGTGCCACCAGTGATCGCGGGTACAATGAGCAGTTCTTC	CATSDRGYNEQFF	TRBV24-1	TRBJ2-1	many	NA
TGCGCCAGCCAGCGGGGGACTGAAGCTTTCTTT	CASQRGTEAFF	TRBV5-1	TRBJ1-1	many	NA
TGTGCCAGCAGCTTCGGTCAGGGTAAATCCTACGAGCAGTACTTC	CASSFGQGKSYEQYF	TRBV7-9	TRBJ2-7	few	NA
TGTGCCAGCTCGTACGGCACCGGGGAGCTGTTTTTT	CASSYGTGELFF	TRBV19	TRBJ2-2	few	NA
TGTGCCAGCAGCTTAAGACTAGGGGCCCAGGATGAGCAGTTCTTC	CASSLRLGAQDEQFF	TRBV7-6	TRBJ2-1	NA	NA
TGTGCCATCAGTGAGGCAGAGAACTATAATTCACCCCTCCACTTT	CAISEAENYNSPLHF	TRBV10-3	TRBJ1-6	NA	NA
TGTGCCAGCAGCCCACAATACAATGAGCAGTTCTTC	CASSPQYNEQFF	TRBV7-2	TRBJ2-1	few	NA
TGCAGTGCTAGTCCCGGTGGAGGTGGAAACACCATATATTTT	CSASPGGGGNTIYF	TRBV20-1	TRBJ1-3	many	NA
TGTGCCATCAGTGACGAGGTATTAGAGACCCAGTACTTC	CAISDEVLETQYF	TRBV10-3	TRBJ2-5	many	NA
TGTGCCACCAGTGATACTCCCGTGGAACGCTATGGCTACACCTTC	CATSDTPVERYGYTF	TRBV24-1	TRBJ1-2	many	NA
TGTGCCAGCAGCTCACCAGGCGGGACAGGGGGCGCGGGAGGAAAACTGTTTTTT	CASSSPGGTGGAGGKLFF	TRBV11-2	TRBJ1-4	NA	TRBD1
TGTGCCAGCAGCCAAGTTTGGGCGACCGGGGAGCTGTTTTTT	CASSQVWATGELFF	TRBV14	TRBJ2-2	many	NA
TGTGCCAGCAGACCCGTCGGGCGCTCTGGAAACACCATATATTTT	CASRPVGRSGNTIYF	TRBV7-8	TRBJ1-3	NA	NA
TGTGCCAGCAGTAATACCAGGGGATATGGCTACACCTTC	CASSNTRGYGYTF	TRBV7-2	TRBJ1-2	many	NA
TGTGCCAGCAAGACAGGCCGAGGGACTGAAGCTTTCTTT	CASKTGRGTEAFF	TRBV19	TRBJ1-1	NA	NA
TGTGCCAGCAGTACCACAGGGGGCCCTTTGGAGCAGTACTTC	CASSTTGGPLEQYF	TRBV2	TRBJ2-7	many	TRBD1
TGTGCCAGCTGTCCTGGGGGGAGGGCGCTTGAGGAGACCCAGTACTTC	CASCPGGRALEETQYF	TRBV12-3/TRBV12-4	TRBJ2-5	NA	TRBD2
TGTGCCACCCAAAGCCCCGGGACTAAGGCAGATACGCAGTATTTT	CATQSPGTKADTQYF	TRBV28	TRBJ2-3	many	TRBD2
TGTGCCACCAGTGATGACAGGGCGGCTAATGTAGAGACCCAGTACTTC	CATSDDRAANVETQYF	TRBV24-1	TRBJ2-5	many	TRBD1
TGTGCCACCAGCCAAGGGCCATTACTATACAATGAGCAGTTCTTC	CATSQGPLLYNEQFF	TRBV3-1	TRBJ2-1	NA	NA
TGTGCCAGCAGGACTGGGAGGACAGGGTCCCTTAATGAGCAGTTCTTC	CASRTGRTGSLNEQFF	TRBV7-9	TRBJ2-1	NA	TRBD1
TGTGCCACCAGTGCTCCGGGACTGTCCTACAATGAGCAGTTCTTC	CATSAPGLSYNEQFF	TRBV24-1	TRBJ2-1	many	NA
TGTGCCAGCAGCCAAGAGTGGTCTCCGGGGTGGGCTTTCTTT	CASSQEWSPGWAFF	TRBV4-2	TRBJ1-1	many	NA
TGTGCCAGCAGTTTGTACAGGGATCATTCACCCCTCCACTTT	CASSLYRDHSPLHF	TRBV12-3/TRBV12-4	TRBJ1-6	many	NA
TGTGCCAGCAGCTTTTTTATTAATGAGCAGTTCTTC	CASSFFINEQFF	TRBV7-9	TRBJ2-1	many	NA
TGTGCCAGCGGAGCCAACTCTGGAAACACCATATATTTT	CASGANSGNTIYF	TRBV28	TRBJ1-3	many	NA
TGTGCCAGCAGCTTAGTTGGCGGTGGGGGTAGCACAGATACGCAGTATTTT	CASSLVGGGGSTDTQYF	TRBV7-2	TRBJ2-3	NA	NA
TGTGCCAGCAGTGAGACCCCTAGTAGGGAAGCTTTCTTT	CASSETPSREAFF	TRBV2	TRBJ1-1	many	NA
TGCAGCGTTGATGGTCAGGCTAACACAGATACGCAGTATTTT	CSVDGQANTDTQYF	TRBV29-1	TRBJ2-3	many	NA
TGTGCCAGCCACGGACTAGCGGATACCTACAATGAGCAGTTCTTC	CASHGLADTYNEQFF	TRBV28	TRBJ2-1	NA	TRBD2
TGTGCCAGCAGCTCGACACCCAACACTGAAGCTTTCTTT	CASSSTPNTEAFF	TRBV5-4	TRBJ1-1	many	NA
TGTGCCAGCAGCCAATTTCGGTCGCCCGGGGAGCTGTTTTTT	CASSQFRSPGELFF	TRBV3-1	TRBJ2-2	many	NA
TGTGCCACCAGTGCCGGGACAGACACAGATACGCAGTATTTT	CATSAGTDTDTQYF	TRBV24-1	TRBJ2-3	many	TRBD1
TGCAGCGTCGGGACTGATACCTACAATGAGCAGTTCTTC	CSVGTDTYNEQFF	TRBV29-1	TRBJ2-1	few	NA
TGTGCCAGTAGAAAGGGGATACTCATACCTGGGGCCAACGTCCTGACTTTC	CASRKGILIPGANVLTF	TRBV19	TRBJ2-6	NA	NA